This passage covers 15 T cell receptor beta chains from one sample sequenced in a study of T cells in Graves' hyperthyroidism and ophthalmopathy. Amplified TCR beta CDR3 regions derived from RNA transcripts. During a first-round RT-PCR of the TCR CDR3, the HTBI primer set was used. One entry per CDR3 protein results from TCRdb running MiXCR on the multiplex PCR reads. Here the sample spans some 740,000 distinct CDR3 sequences, 14% being singletons. Sequenced material: blood. The receptors were gathered from a woman in her late teens or twenties with Graves' hyperthyroidism.

This clonotype was seen more than once but under ten times. This CDR3 reads CASSLIALLSGANVLTF. The CDR3 DNA reads TGTGCCAGCAGTTTAATAGCCCTCCTCTCTGGGGCCAACGTCCTGACTTTC. The rearrangement uses TRBV27 and TRBJ2-6, with D unclear. The CDR3 contains 17 residues. The ends were cut back, 2 bases at V and 0 bases at J, with 11 bases in the middle. Per the germline V gene, CDR1 is MNHEY and CDR2 is SMNVEV (reference sequence).

This clonotype appeared a few times. This sequence joins TRBV7-9 and TRBJ2-1; TRBD2 matches 10 bases. The V gene's germline CDR1 is SEHNR and CDR2 FQNEAQ (reference sequence). V was clipped by 5 bases and J by 6 bases; unmatched bases: 7. CDR3 length: 15 amino acids. DNA for the CDR3: TGTGCCAGCAGCCAACCTAGCGGGGGTTTCAATGAGCAGTTCTTC. Protein product: CASSQPSGGFNEQFF.

This clonotype was counted at least ten times. The gene calls are TRBV20-1 and TRBJ2-1; TRBD2 agrees at 7 bases. The CDR3 is 13 residues long. The V and J ends lost 6 bases and 8 bases, in that order; junction bases with no gene match: 10. Germline V gene data show CDR1 as DFQATT and CDR2 as SNEGSKA (reference sequence). CDR3 sequence reads: CSAKSGNLDEQFF. DNA of the CDR3: TGCAGTGCCAAAAGCGGGAACTTGGATGAGCAGTTCTTC.

This clonotype was seen a few times. V gene TRBV10-2 combines with J gene TRBJ2-7; maybe TRBD1 (5 bases). Germline values: CDR1 WSHSY, CDR2 SAAADI. This CDR3 contains 13 residues. V was pared by 6 bases and J by 7 bases, with 16 bases between. This chain's CDR3 is CASSKGLSLEQYF. Written as DNA, the CDR3 is TGCGCCAGCAGCAAGGGGTTATCCTTGGAGCAGTACTTC.

This clonotype showed up many times. The gene calls are TRBV27 and TRBJ1-2, with D perhaps TRBD1 (6 bases). Germline lookup yields CDR1 MNHEY and CDR2 SMNVEV (reference sequence). This CDR3 has 15 residues. V was clipped by 4 bases and J by 6 bases, with 18 bases between them. The CDR3: CASSYDRTRVDGYTF. CDR3 DNA sequence: TGTGCCAGCAGTTATGACAGGACGAGGGTGGATGGCTACACCTTC.

This clonotype was counted at least ten times. The chain carries TRBV3-1 and TRBJ2-7; 8 nucleotides match TRBD2. The CDR3 is 13 amino acids. V lost 8 bases, J lost 2 bases, and 5 bases stayed unmatched. Germline V gene lookup returns CDR1 LGHDT and CDR2 YNNKEL (reference sequence). CDR3 in amino acids: CASRLASTYEQYF. The CDR3 region has the DNA TGTGCCAGCCGACTAGCGAGTACCTACGAGCAGTACTTC.

In this sample, this clonotype turned up many times. This chain joins TRBV15 and TRBJ1-4; 8 nucleotides match TRBD1. V lost 5 bases and J lost 4; bases outside the gene matches: 6. Per the germline V gene, CDR1 is LNHNV and CDR2 is YYDKDF (reference sequence). The CDR3 loop spans 15 amino acids. DNA for the CDR3: TGTGCCACCAGCCCCCGGGACAGGATTAATGAAAAACTGTTTTTT. Translating gives CATSPRDRINEKLFF.

The rearrangement links TRBV5-6 to TRBJ2-4; TRBD2 aligns across 7 bases. Unmatched junction bases numbered 7, after V lost 4 bases and J lost 6 bases. CDR3 size: 14 residues. Germline values: CDR1 SGHDT, CDR2 YYEEEE. The CDR3 protein is CASSPQPGGNIQYF. As DNA, the CDR3 is TGTGCCAGCAGCCCCCAACCGGGGGGAAACATTCAGTACTTC.

This clonotype was seen only a few times. V and J are TRBV6-2 or TRBV6-3 and TRBJ1-1, with D perhaps TRBD1 (5 bases). V was clipped by 2 bases and J by 1 base, with 8 bases between them. The CDR3 sequence is 14 residues long. Looked up from germline, CDR1 is MNHEY and CDR2 is SVGEGT. The CDR3 region has the DNA TGTGCCAGCAGTTACCAGGGCCCGAACACTGAAGCTTTCTTT. Its translation: CASSYQGPNTEAFF.

This clonotype has a handful of counts. The V and J genes are TRBV28 and TRBJ2-3, with a possible D match to TRBD1 (6 bases). The CDR3 runs to 16 residues. Germline values: CDR1 MDHEN, CDR2 SYDVKM. V shed 8 bases and J shed 2 bases, with 20 bases lying between them. CDR3 nucleotides: TGTGCCAGCTTCGATCTAGGGACACGGGCCACAGATACGCAGTATTTT. This encodes CASFDLGTRATDTQYF.

This clonotype was counted many times. The chain carries TRBV2 and TRBJ2-7; TRBD1 matches at 7 bases. The CDR3 is 13 residues long. The V segment lost 4 bases and the J segment 5 bases; nucleotides outside the gene matches: 5. CDR1 is SNHLY, CDR2 FYNNEI, per germline. The CDR3 DNA follows: TGTGCCAGCAGTGGGGACAGACGGAACGAGCAGTACTTC. It specifies CASSGDRRNEQYF.

This clonotype has ten or more counts. The genes are TRBV7-2 and TRBJ1-2; D ambiguous. The germline CDR1 and CDR2 sequences are SGHTA and FQGNSA. V lost 4 bases, J lost 1 base, and 16 bases lay in between. The CDR3 covers 16 residues. The CDR3 DNA sequence: TGTGCCAGCAGCTCACAGCCGTCGTCCCTTAACTATGGCTACACCTTC. Its protein is CASSSQPSSLNYGYTF.

This clonotype was counted ten times or more. The chain couples TRBV12-3 or TRBV12-4 to TRBJ2-1; 10 positions agree with TRBD2. V trimming: 6 bases; J trimming: 8 bases; junction bases outside the gene matches: 19. The CDR3 consists of 18 residues. The CDR3 region has the DNA TGTGCCAGCAGCACACCGCGGGAGCTAGCGGGAGTTGTCTATGAGCAGTTCTTC. Translation gives CASSTPRELAGVVYEQFF.

This clonotype has a count of ten or more. CDR3 sequence: CASSPDYRRANYGYTF. The CDR3 bases are TGCGCCAGCAGCCCGGATTACAGGAGAGCTAACTATGGCTACACCTTC. The chain couples TRBV5-1 to TRBJ1-2; D may be TRBD1 (5 bases). The germline V and J ends were trimmed by 4 bases and 0 bases, with 16 bases remaining between them. CDR1 is SGHRS, CDR2 YFSETQ, per germline. The CDR3 has 16 amino acids.

This clonotype was counted only a few times. This chain links TRBV4-1 with TRBJ2-7; D remains unclear. Germline-derived CDR1 and CDR2 are MGHRA and YSYEKL. Deletions cut 1 base from V and 7 bases from J, with 8 bases between. The CDR3 totals 12 residues. The CDR3 sequence: CASSQGGSEQYF. CDR3 sequence (DNA): TGCGCCAGCAGCCAAGGGGGATCTGAGCAGTACTTC.